The T cell receptor (beta chain) described here comes from a study of blood T cell repertoires in COVID-19 (dated by TCRdb to the early 2020s). A note on the overall study: The collaborator samples originated in the United States, Italy and Spain and spanned the acute and convalescent phases of COVID-19. The material from the prospective study consisted of cDNA or gDNA derived from T cells, B-cell-depleted T cells, or PBMCs. Deeply sampled blood TCRbeta repertoires from subjects exposed to, actively infected with, or recovered from COVID-19 were included in the dataset. A freely available public database, intended as a resource for researchers studying the immune response to SARS-CoV-2, is where the repertoires were released. The samples were drawn from the first 160 participants of the ongoing ImmuneRACE study and from 950 to 1,500 subjects provided by 6 global collaborators. Sample metadata almost always included a de-identified subject ID, COVID-19 status, age in years and sex. Where HLA class I and class II types were available, the types were taken from metadata supplied by the sample provider, not from assay-based typing.

Ends trimmed: V by 2 bases, J by 7 bases; bases unmatched to a gene: 4. The germline V gene sets CDR1 to SGHRS and CDR2 to YFSETQ. The CDR3 has 13 amino acids, counting the end cysteine and phenylalanine. Of all the DNA, just the CDR3 is kept, 39 bases in frame from base 1. Broad study findings and their caveats: The quantity of clinical and demographic metadata differed by source and by participant and was supplied without curation.

A remark on this clone: No antigen is known for it. The input lacks base qualities; no much larger clone sits a single base away.

The immunoSEQ Assay, a bias-controlled multiplex PCR, was used to amplify TCRbeta CDR3 regions from genomic DNA. For the original study's pipeline: The number of nucleated cells in each sample was estimated from the amplification of reference gene primers within the assay. To quantify the absolute abundance of each unique TCRbeta CDR3 rearrangement, sequence reads were collapsed and filtered. For each sample, productive Simpson clonality was calculated by taking the square root of Simpson's diversity index across productive rearrangements. TCRdb carries this immuneACCESS record with in-frame sequences only. Its versions omit some clonotypes, under half of them owing to an unresolved V gene in the studies checked, with the rest unexplained. The D gene and trimming were derived from the DNA, and the V and J assignments and clone size from that table. The sample table shows approximately 250,000 clones, and approximately 89% are seen once. The top ten constitute approximately 3% of the sample.

In the prospective study, participants were about 18 to 100 years old, resided in 24 geographic areas of the United States, and were enrolled through a virtual design. Cohort assignment in the prospective study relied on participant-reported clinical history from a screening survey and a study questionnaire. Exposed participants were defined as having been in contact with someone with a PCR-confirmed or clinician-diagnosed COVID-19 case within 2 weeks of study entry. Each participant in the prospective study had whole blood, serum and a nasopharyngeal or oropharyngeal swab collected by mobile phlebotomists. Additional blood draws and questionnaires over a 2-month period could optionally be provided by prospective study participants. Before DNA extraction, prospective study blood samples were shipped either frozen or at room temperature.

This sequence was found in a man in his forties who had been exposed to COVID-19. The chain is encoded by TRBV5-1 joined to TRBJ1-2, with 8 bases matching TRBD1. The source material was PBMCs or T cells enriched from blood (not recorded which). The nucleotides read TGCGCCAGCAGCTTACAGGGGGAGTCTGGCTACACCTTC. It codes for CASSLQGESGYTF.